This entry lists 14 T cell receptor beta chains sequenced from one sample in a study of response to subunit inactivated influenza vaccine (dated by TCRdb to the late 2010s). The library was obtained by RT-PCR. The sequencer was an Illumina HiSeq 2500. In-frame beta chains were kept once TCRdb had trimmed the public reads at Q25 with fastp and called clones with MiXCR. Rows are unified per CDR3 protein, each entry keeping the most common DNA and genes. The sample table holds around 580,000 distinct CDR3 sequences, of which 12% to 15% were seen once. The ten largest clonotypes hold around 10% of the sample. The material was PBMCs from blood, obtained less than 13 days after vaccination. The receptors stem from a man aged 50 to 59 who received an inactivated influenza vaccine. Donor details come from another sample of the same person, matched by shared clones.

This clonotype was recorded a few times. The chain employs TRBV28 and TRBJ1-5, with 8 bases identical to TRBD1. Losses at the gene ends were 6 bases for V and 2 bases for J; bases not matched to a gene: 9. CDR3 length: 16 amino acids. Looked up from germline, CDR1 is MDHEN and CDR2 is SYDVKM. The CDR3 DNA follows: TGTGCCAGCAGCGGGACAGGTCCCTCGGGCAATCAGCCCCAGCATTTT. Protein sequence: CASSGTGPSGNQPQHF.

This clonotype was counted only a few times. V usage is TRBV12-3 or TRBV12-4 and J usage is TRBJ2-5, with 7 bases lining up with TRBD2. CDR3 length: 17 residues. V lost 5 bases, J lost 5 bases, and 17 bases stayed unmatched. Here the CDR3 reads CASSGEGPTILRETQYF. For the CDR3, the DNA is TGTGCCAGCAGTGGGGAGGGTCCCACAATTTTAAGGGAGACCCAGTACTTC.

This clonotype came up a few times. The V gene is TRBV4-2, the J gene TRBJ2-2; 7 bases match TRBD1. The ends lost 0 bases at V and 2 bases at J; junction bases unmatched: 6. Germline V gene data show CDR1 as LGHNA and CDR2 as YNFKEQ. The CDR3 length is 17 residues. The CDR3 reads CASSQEIRGPNTGELFF. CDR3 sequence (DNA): TGTGCCAGCAGCCAAGAAATAAGGGGGCCCAACACCGGGGAGCTGTTTTTT.

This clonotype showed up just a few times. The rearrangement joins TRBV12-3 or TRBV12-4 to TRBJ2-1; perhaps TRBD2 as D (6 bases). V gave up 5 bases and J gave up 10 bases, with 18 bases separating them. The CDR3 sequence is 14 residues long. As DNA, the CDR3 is TGTGCCAGCAGTCTGGGACTCCCTCGACCCGAGCAGTTCTTC. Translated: CASSLGLPRPEQFF.

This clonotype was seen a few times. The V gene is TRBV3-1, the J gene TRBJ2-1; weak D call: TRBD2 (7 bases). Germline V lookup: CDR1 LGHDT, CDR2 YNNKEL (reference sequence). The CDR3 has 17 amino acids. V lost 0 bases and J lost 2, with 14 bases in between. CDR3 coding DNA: TGTGCCAGCAGCCAAGATCGAAGCGGGACACCCTACAATGAGCAGTTCTTC. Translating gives CASSQDRSGTPYNEQFF.

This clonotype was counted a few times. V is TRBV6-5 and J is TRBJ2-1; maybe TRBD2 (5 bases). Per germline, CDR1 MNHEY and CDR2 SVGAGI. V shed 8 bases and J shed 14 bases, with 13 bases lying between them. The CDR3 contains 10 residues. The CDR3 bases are TGTGCCAGCGGCGGAGGAGGCGAGTTCTTC. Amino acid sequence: CASGGGGEFF.

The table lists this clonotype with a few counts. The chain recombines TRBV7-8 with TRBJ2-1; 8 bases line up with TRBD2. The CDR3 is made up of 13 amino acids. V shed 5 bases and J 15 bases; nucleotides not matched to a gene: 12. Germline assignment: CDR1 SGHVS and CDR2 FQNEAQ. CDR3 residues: CASSALVGGGMFF. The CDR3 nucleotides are TGTGCCAGCAGCGCCCTTGTAGGCGGGGGGATGTTCTTC.

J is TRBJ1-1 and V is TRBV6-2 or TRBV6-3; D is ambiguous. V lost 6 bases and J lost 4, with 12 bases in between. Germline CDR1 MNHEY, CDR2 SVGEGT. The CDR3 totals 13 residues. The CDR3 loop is CASRILGSTEAFF. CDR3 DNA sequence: TGTGCCAGCAGAATACTGGGTTCCACTGAAGCTTTCTTT.

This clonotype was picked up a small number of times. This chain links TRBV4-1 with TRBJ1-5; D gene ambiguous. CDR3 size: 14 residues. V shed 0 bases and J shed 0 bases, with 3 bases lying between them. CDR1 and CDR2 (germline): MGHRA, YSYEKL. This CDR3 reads CASSQERSNQPQHF. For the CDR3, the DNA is TGCGCCAGCAGCCAAGAGCGTAGCAATCAGCCCCAGCATTTT.

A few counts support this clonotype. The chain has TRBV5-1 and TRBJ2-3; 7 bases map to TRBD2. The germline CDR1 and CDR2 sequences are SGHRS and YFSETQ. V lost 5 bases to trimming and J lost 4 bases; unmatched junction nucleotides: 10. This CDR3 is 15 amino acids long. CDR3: CASSATGGMADTQYF. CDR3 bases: TGCGCCAGCAGTGCAACGGGGGGAATGGCAGATACGCAGTATTTT.

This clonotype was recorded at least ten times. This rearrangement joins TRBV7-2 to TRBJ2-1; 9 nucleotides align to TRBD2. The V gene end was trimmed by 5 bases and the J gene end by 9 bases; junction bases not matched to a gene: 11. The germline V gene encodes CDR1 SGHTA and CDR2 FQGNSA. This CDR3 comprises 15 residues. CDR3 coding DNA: TGTGCCAGCAGCCCAGCGGGAGGCTCTACAGGTGAGCAGTTCTTC. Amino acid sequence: CASSPAGGSTGEQFF.

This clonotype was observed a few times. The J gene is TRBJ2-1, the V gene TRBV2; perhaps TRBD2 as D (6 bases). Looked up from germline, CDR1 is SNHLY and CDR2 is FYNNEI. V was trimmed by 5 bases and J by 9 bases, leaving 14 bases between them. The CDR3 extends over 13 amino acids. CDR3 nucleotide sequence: TGTGCCAGCAGTACTGGCGCGGAGGGTGAGCAGTTCTTC. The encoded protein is CASSTGAEGEQFF.

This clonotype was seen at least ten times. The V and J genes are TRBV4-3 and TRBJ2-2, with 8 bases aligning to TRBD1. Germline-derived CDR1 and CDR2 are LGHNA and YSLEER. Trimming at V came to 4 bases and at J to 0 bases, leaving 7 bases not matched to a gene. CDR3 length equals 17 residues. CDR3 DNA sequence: TGCGCCAGCAGCCTATCACCAGGGGGCGCGAACACCGGGGAGCTGTTTTTT. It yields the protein CASSLSPGGANTGELFF.

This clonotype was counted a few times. The CDR3 reads CASSVAGGGEQFF. In nucleotides, the CDR3 is TGTGCCAGCAGTGTAGCGGGAGGCGGTGAGCAGTTCTTC. The chain is built from TRBV6-1 and TRBJ2-1; 10 nucleotides align to TRBD2. Trimming at V came to 4 bases and at J to 9 bases, leaving 3 bases not matched to a gene. CDR3 length: 13 residues. Germline V gene lookup returns CDR1 MNHNS and CDR2 SASEGT.